Listed below are T cell receptor beta chains from one sample, sequenced in a study of OX40 agonist ivuxolimab in advanced cancers. Sequencing was performed with immunoSEQ multiplex PCR; in TCRdb, only in-frame clones are kept and a portion is missing. Of approximately 52,000 clones listed, less than 85% are singletons. The sample consisted of CD4+ or CD8+ T cells sorted from blood, taken in a trial of the OX40 agonist ivuxolimab. These receptor sequences come from an adult with an advanced solid tumor such as melanoma, head and neck, liver or kidney cancer. Each CDR3 is given with its conserved first and last residue. D genes are given only for firm matches. Clone size is stated in some rows and not others, as once, few, many or a class when expanded.

j_call: TRBJ2-3
clone_size: .
v_call: TRBV5-4
d_call: TRBD2
cdr3_aa: CASSLTSGGTDTQYF
cdr3_nt: TGTGCCAGCAGCTTGACTAGCGGAGGCACAGATACGCAGTATTTT

j_call: TRBJ2-6
clone_size: .
v_call: TRBV15
d_call: TRBD2
cdr3_aa: CATSRDQLAGGGANVLTF
cdr3_nt: TGTGCCACCAGCAGAGACCAACTAGCGGGAGGTGGGGCCAACGTCCTGACTTTC

j_call: TRBJ2-3
clone_size: .
v_call: TRBV6-1
d_call: .
cdr3_aa: CASSEAEGWADTQYF
cdr3_nt: TGTGCCAGCAGTGAAGCGGAGGGGTGGGCAGATACGCAGTATTTT

j_call: TRBJ1-5
clone_size: .
v_call: TRBV6-5
d_call: .
cdr3_aa: CASSRNRAQPQHF
cdr3_nt: TGTGCCAGCAGTCGTAACAGGGCTCAGCCCCAGCATTTT

j_call: TRBJ2-6
clone_size: .
v_call: TRBV4-3
d_call: .
cdr3_aa: CASSPDGRPASGANVLTF
cdr3_nt: TGCGCCAGCAGCCCCGATGGCAGGCCTGCCTCTGGGGCCAACGTCCTGACTTTC

j_call: TRBJ1-5
clone_size: few
v_call: TRBV6-6
d_call: TRBD1
cdr3_aa: CASSLQGGIQPQHF
cdr3_nt: TGTGCCAGCAGCCTGCAGGGGGGAATTCAGCCCCAGCATTTT

j_call: TRBJ1-1
clone_size: .
v_call: TRBV5-5
d_call: .
cdr3_aa: CASSPHREAFF
cdr3_nt: TGTGCCAGCAGCCCGCACAGAGAAGCTTTCTTT

j_call: TRBJ1-1
clone_size: .
v_call: TRBV7-8
d_call: TRBD1
cdr3_aa: CASSARQGWNTEAFF
cdr3_nt: TGTGCCAGCAGCGCCCGACAGGGGTGGAACACTGAAGCTTTCTTT

j_call: TRBJ2-1
clone_size: .
v_call: TRBV4-2
d_call: .
cdr3_aa: CASSRGIGGNNEQFF
cdr3_nt: TGTGCCAGCTCCCGGGGTATAGGAGGGAACAATGAGCAGTTCTTC

j_call: TRBJ1-3
clone_size: .
v_call: TRBV18
d_call: .
cdr3_aa: CASSLQEKNTIYF
cdr3_nt: TGTGCCAGCTCACTACAGGAAAAAAACACCATATATTTT

j_call: TRBJ2-2
clone_size: .
v_call: TRBV30
d_call: .
cdr3_aa: CAWTNTGELFF
cdr3_nt: TGTGCCTGGACCAACACCGGGGAGCTGTTTTTT

j_call: TRBJ2-5
clone_size: .
v_call: TRBV7-2
d_call: TRBD2
cdr3_aa: CASSLTGTSGETQYF
cdr3_nt: TGTGCCAGCAGCTTAACCGGGACTAGTGGTGAGACCCAGTACTTC

j_call: TRBJ1-1
clone_size: .
v_call: TRBV7-3
d_call: .
cdr3_aa: CASSFQGHSTEAFF
cdr3_nt: TGTGCCAGCAGCTTTCAGGGGCATAGCACTGAAGCTTTCTTT

j_call: TRBJ1-6
clone_size: .
v_call: TRBV5-1
d_call: TRBD1
cdr3_aa: CASSSGQISSYNSPLHF
cdr3_nt: TGCGCCAGCAGCTCGGGACAGATAAGCTCCTATAATTCACCCCTCCACTTT

j_call: TRBJ2-7
clone_size: .
v_call: TRBV6-6
d_call: .
cdr3_aa: CASSYSQRGTYEQYF
cdr3_nt: TGTGCCAGCAGTTACTCGCAGAGGGGAACCTACGAGCAGTACTTC

j_call: TRBJ2-1
clone_size: .
v_call: TRBV5-4
d_call: .
cdr3_aa: CASSLKARNEQFF
cdr3_nt: TGTGCCAGCAGCTTGAAGGCGCGCAATGAGCAGTTCTTC

j_call: TRBJ2-2
clone_size: .
v_call: TRBV5-4
d_call: .
cdr3_aa: CASSLPVGGARAGELFF
cdr3_nt: TGTGCCAGCAGCTTGCCTGTGGGGGGGGCGAGGGCCGGGGAGCTGTTTTTT

j_call: TRBJ1-2
clone_size: .
v_call: TRBV6-5
d_call: .
cdr3_aa: CASSSAGTNYGYTF
cdr3_nt: TGTGCCAGCAGTTCGGCAGGGACTAACTATGGCTACACCTTC

j_call: TRBJ2-7
clone_size: .
v_call: TRBV30
d_call: .
cdr3_aa: CAWSGAYAYEQYF
cdr3_nt: TGTGCCTGGAGTGGGGCCTATGCCTACGAGCAGTACTTC

j_call: TRBJ2-7
clone_size: .
v_call: TRBV19
d_call: .
cdr3_aa: CATHGDPPSYEQYF
cdr3_nt: TGTGCCACCCACGGGGACCCCCCATCCTACGAGCAGTACTTC

j_call: TRBJ2-5
clone_size: .
v_call: TRBV19
d_call: .
cdr3_aa: CASRGEETQYF
cdr3_nt: TGTGCCAGTAGGGGGGAAGAGACCCAGTACTTC

j_call: TRBJ1-1
clone_size: .
v_call: TRBV7-9
d_call: .
cdr3_aa: CASSLASGTEAFF
cdr3_nt: TGTGCCAGCAGCTTAGCGTCGGGAACTGAAGCTTTCTTT

j_call: TRBJ2-2
clone_size: once
v_call: TRBV7-3
d_call: .
cdr3_aa: CASSFEDGELFF
cdr3_nt: TGTGCCAGCAGCTTTGAGGACGGGGAGCTGTTTTTT

j_call: TRBJ2-7
clone_size: .
v_call: TRBV27
d_call: .
cdr3_aa: CASSFGSGRPYEQYF
cdr3_nt: TGTGCCAGCAGTTTTGGTTCGGGGAGACCCTACGAGCAGTACTTC

j_call: TRBJ2-5
clone_size: .
v_call: TRBV9
d_call: TRBD2
cdr3_aa: CASSDGTSGNHAQETQYF
cdr3_nt: TGTGCCAGCAGCGATGGGACTAGCGGGAACCATGCGCAAGAGACCCAGTACTTC

j_call: TRBJ2-1
clone_size: .
v_call: TRBV19
d_call: TRBD1
cdr3_aa: CASSLPQGSSYNEQFF
cdr3_nt: TGTGCCAGTAGTCTGCCACAGGGGAGCTCCTACAATGAGCAGTTCTTC

j_call: TRBJ2-2
clone_size: .
v_call: TRBV5-1
d_call: .
cdr3_aa: CASSKTQITGELFF
cdr3_nt: TGCGCCAGCAGCAAAACGCAGATCACCGGGGAGCTGTTTTTT

j_call: TRBJ1-5
clone_size: once
v_call: TRBV7-2
d_call: .
cdr3_aa: CASSLWDQPQHF
cdr3_nt: TGTGCCAGCAGCTTATGGGATCAGCCCCAGCATTTT

j_call: TRBJ1-4
clone_size: .
v_call: TRBV25-1
d_call: .
cdr3_aa: CASSEPGLNEKLFF
cdr3_nt: TGTGCCAGCAGTGAACCGGGGCTTAATGAAAAACTGTTTTTT

j_call: TRBJ2-7
clone_size: .
v_call: TRBV18
d_call: .
cdr3_aa: CASSPRRGGKYEQYF
cdr3_nt: TGTGCCAGCTCACCAAGGAGGGGGGGCAAATACGAGCAGTACTTC

j_call: TRBJ1-6
clone_size: few
v_call: TRBV25-1
d_call: .
cdr3_aa: CASSELWDSPLHF
cdr3_nt: TGTGCCAGCAGTGAATTGTGGGATTCACCCCTCCACTTT

j_call: TRBJ2-5
clone_size: .
v_call: TRBV5-1
d_call: .
cdr3_aa: CASSSGGTPQETQYF
cdr3_nt: TGCGCCAGCAGCTCCGGCGGGACACCGCAAGAGACCCAGTACTTC

j_call: TRBJ1-5
clone_size: .
v_call: TRBV30
d_call: .
cdr3_aa: CAWSAGSNQPQHF
cdr3_nt: TGTGCCTGGAGTGCAGGGTCAAATCAGCCCCAGCATTTT

j_call: TRBJ2-7
clone_size: .
v_call: TRBV7-2
d_call: .
cdr3_aa: CASSLPARGLGEQYF
cdr3_nt: TGTGCCAGCAGCTTACCCGCGCGAGGGCTGGGGGAGCAGTACTTC

j_call: TRBJ2-7
clone_size: .
v_call: TRBV11-2
d_call: .
cdr3_aa: CASSGRRLLGQYF
cdr3_nt: TGTGCCAGCAGCGGAAGACGACTTTTGGGGCAGTACTTC

j_call: TRBJ2-5
clone_size: .
v_call: TRBV30
d_call: TRBD2
cdr3_aa: CAGWTSGGQETQYF
cdr3_nt: TGTGCCGGATGGACTAGCGGGGGCCAAGAGACCCAGTACTTC